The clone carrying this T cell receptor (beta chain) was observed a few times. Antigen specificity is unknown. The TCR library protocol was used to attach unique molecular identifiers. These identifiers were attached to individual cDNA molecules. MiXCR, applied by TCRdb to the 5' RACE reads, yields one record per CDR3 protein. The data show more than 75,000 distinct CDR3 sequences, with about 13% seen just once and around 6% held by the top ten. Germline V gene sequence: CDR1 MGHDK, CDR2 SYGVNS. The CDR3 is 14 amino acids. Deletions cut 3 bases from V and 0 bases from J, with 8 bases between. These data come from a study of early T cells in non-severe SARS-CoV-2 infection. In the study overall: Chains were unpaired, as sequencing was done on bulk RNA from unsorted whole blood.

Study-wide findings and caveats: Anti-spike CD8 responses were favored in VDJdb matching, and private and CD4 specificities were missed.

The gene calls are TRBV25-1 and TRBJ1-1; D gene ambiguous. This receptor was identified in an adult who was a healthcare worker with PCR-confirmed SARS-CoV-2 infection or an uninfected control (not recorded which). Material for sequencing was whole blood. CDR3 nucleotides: TGTGCCAGCAGTGATGGCAGGATGAACACTGAAGCTTTCTTT. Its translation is CASSDGRMNTEAFF.